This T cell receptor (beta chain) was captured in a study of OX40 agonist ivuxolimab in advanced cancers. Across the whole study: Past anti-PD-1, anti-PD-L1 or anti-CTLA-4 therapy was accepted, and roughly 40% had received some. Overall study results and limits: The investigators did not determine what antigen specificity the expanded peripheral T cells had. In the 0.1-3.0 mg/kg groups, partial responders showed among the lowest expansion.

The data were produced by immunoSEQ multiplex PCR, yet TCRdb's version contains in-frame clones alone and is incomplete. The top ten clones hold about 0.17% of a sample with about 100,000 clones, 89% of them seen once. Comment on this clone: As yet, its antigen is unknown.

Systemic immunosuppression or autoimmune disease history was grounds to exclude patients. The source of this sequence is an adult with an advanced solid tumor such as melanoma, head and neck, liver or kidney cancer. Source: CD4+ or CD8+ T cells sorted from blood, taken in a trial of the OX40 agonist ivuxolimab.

As DNA, the CDR3 is TGTGCCAGTAGTCCGCACCCTATTCGACTAGCAGAAGCGCAGTATTTT. It is translated as CASSPHPIRLAEAQYF. The rearrangement joins TRBV19 to TRBJ2-3; 7 bases agree with TRBD2. Per germline, CDR1 LNHDA and CDR2 SQIVND (reference sequence). The CDR3 is 16 residues long. V dropped 5 bases and J dropped 10; count of bases not matched to a gene: 18.